The clone carrying this T cell receptor (beta chain) was seen a few times. What it binds is not known. 60 Vbeta and 13 Jbeta primers were used in PCR. Measured with immunoSEQ multiplex PCR; TCRdb has only the in-frame clones, and not every one. The table lists some 200,000 clones, around 79% of them singletons, with more than 1.5% in the top ten. The CDR3 has 16 amino acids. Trimming removed 4 bases from V and 5 bases from J; junction bases left unmatched: 10. From germline, CDR1 is SQVTM and CDR2 ANQGSEA. This sample was taken from a study of cytomegalovirus exposure and HLA in healthy donors. Study-wide results and caveats: The study carried out a later analysis of TCR beta sequences. It associated some 17,000 of them with specific HLA alleles at a false discovery rate of 0.05. Common viral pathogens seemed, in a later analysis, to connect with several of the most significant clusters. 87-base-pair reads could not separate some V segments, including TRBV6-2 and TRBV6-3.

The gene calls are TRBV29-1 and TRBJ2-1; 11 positions match TRBD1. The sequenced material came from PBMCs. This receptor was taken from a girl under 18 in good health and CMV-seropositive. CDR3 in amino acids: CSVGPGTGGHHNEQFF. CDR3 DNA: TGCAGCGTTGGTCCGGGGACAGGGGGTCATCACAATGAGCAGTTCTTC.